The entry below describes one TCR beta chain. This sample is part of a study of blood T cell repertoires in COVID-19. Sequenced by immunoSEQ multiplex PCR; TCRdb stores in-frame clones only, minus some. The table shows some 390,000 clones, with about nine tenths occurring only once. The study recruited people aged about 18 to 90 years across approximately 24 US areas. This CDR3 region has 15 residues. The ends were cut back, 3 bases at V and 2 bases at J, with 12 bases in the middle. Germline lookup yields CDR1 MDHEN and CDR2 SYDVKM. This chain links TRBV28 with TRBJ2-3; D call uncertain. The clonotype originates from a woman under 40 who had recovered from COVID-19. The sample consisted of PBMCs or T cells enriched from blood (not recorded which). Written as DNA, the CDR3 is TGTGCCAGCAGTTTTTATACGCGTGACACAGATACGCAGTATTTT. Residues: CASSFYTRDTDTQYF.